A single sample gave rise to the 24 T cell receptor beta chains below, sequenced in a study of CD4 T cell repertoires in COVID-19. Clones were read by immunoSEQ multiplex PCR, and TCRdb kept only the in-frame ones, dropping some. The sample shows 70,000 to 95,000 clones, around four fifths of them seen only once. Material: CD4+ T cells from peripheral blood, obtained after recovery from COVID-19. The receptor source for this set is a human donor who had COVID-19.

This chain uses TRBV19 with TRBJ2-2; 7 nucleotides line up with TRBD2. After removal of 5 bases from V and 7 bases from J, the junction contained 7 bases not matched to a gene. The CDR3 consists of 14 residues. Germline loops: CDR1 LNHDA, CDR2 SQIVND (reference sequence). In DNA, the CDR3 is TGTGCCAGTAGTGCGCGGGGAGGGGTCGGGGAGCTGTTTTTT. Its protein product is CASSARGGVGELFF.

J is TRBJ1-2 and V is TRBV4-2; 7 positions agree with TRBD1. The CDR3 consists of 12 residues. Germline V gives CDR1 LGHNA, CDR2 YNFKEQ. After removal of 1 base from V and 9 bases from J, the junction contained 2 bases not matched to a gene. The CDR3 DNA reads TGTGCCAGCAGCCAAGTACAGGGGTGCTACACCTTC. Amino acids: CASSQVQGCYTF.

This chain links TRBV12-5 with TRBJ2-2; 7 bases align to TRBD2. The CDR3 runs 15 residues. Germline V lookup: CDR1 LGHNT, CDR2 FRNRAP. The ends lost 2 bases at V and 4 bases at J; junction bases unmatched: 4. CDR3: CASGLRSGGTGELFF. Written as DNA, the CDR3 is TGTGCTAGTGGTTTGAGGTCGGGGGGCACCGGGGAGCTGTTTTTT.

This clone was recorded once. The chain has TRBV11-2 and TRBJ2-2; 7 bases are a match to TRBD2. The V and J ends lost 5 bases and 9 bases, in that order; junction bases with no gene match: 3. The CDR3 sequence is 12 residues long. Per germline, CDR1 SGHAT and CDR2 FQNNGV. The CDR3 nucleotides are TGTGCCAGCAGCCTGGGGGGGTGGGAGCTGTTTTTT. It encodes CASSLGGWELFF.

The chain carries TRBV27 and TRBJ2-4, with 13 bases lining up with TRBD2. J gave up 0 bases and V 5 bases, and 13 bases lay outside the gene matches. Germline loops: CDR1 MNHEY, CDR2 SMNVEV (reference sequence). The CDR3 length is 20 residues. DNA for the CDR3: TGTGCCAGCAGTCCGCGGAAACTAGCGGGGGGGACGATAGCCAAAAACATTCAGTACTTC. Amino acids: CASSPRKLAGGTIAKNIQYF.

The chain is built from TRBV28 and TRBJ1-1; 7 nucleotides line up with TRBD1. The J segment lost 0 bases and the V segment lost 2 bases, leaving 3 bases of the junction unmatched. CDR1 and CDR2 (germline): MDHEN, SYDVKM. The CDR3 is made up of 15 amino acids. The CDR3 region is CASSLPGTVNTEAFF. DNA of the CDR3: TGTGCCAGCAGTTTACCGGGGACAGTGAACACTGAAGCTTTCTTT.

The rearrangement links TRBV27 to TRBJ1-4, with a possible D match to TRBD1 (5 bases). Germline V lookup: CDR1 MNHEY, CDR2 SMNVEV (reference sequence). This CDR3 contains 16 residues. The V and J ends lost 2 bases and 7 bases respectively, with 17 bases between them. The CDR3 nucleotides are TGTGCCAGCAGTTTAGGGCCTTCAGGGTCGGTTGAAAAACTGTTTTTT. This sequence encodes CASSLGPSGSVEKLFF.

The chain links TRBV14 to TRBJ2-3; no clear D gene. CDR1 is SGHDN and CDR2 is FVKESK in the germline V gene. This CDR3 comprises 15 residues. The ends were cut back, 2 bases at V and 1 base at J, with 10 bases in the middle. CDR3 sequence (DNA): TGTGCCAGCAGCCAATTATCAATCGGCACAGATACGCAGTATTTT. Amino acid sequence: CASSQLSIGTDTQYF. Together with reference TRBV14 and TRBJ2-3, the CDR3 gives the full variable domain: EAGVTQFPSHSVIEKGQTVTLRCDPISGHDNLYWYRRVMGKEIKFLLHFVKESKQDESGMPNNRFLAERTGGTYSTLKVQPAELEDSGVYFCASSQLSIGTDTQYFGPGTRLTVL.

V usage is TRBV2 and J usage is TRBJ2-7; D unclear. The CDR3 covers 14 residues. Trimming took 4 bases from V and 3 from J, leaving 13 bases between them. The germline CDR1 and CDR2 sequences are SNHLY and FYNNEI. The CDR3 DNA follows: TGTGCCAGCAGTGTGAACAGCGTCGTCTACGAGCAGTACTTC. This codes for CASSVNSVVYEQYF. Combining the CDR3 with reference TRBV2 and TRBJ2-7 gives the whole variable domain EPEVTQTPSHQVTQMGQEVILRCVPISNHLYFYWYRQILGQKVEFLVSFYNNEISEKSEIFDDQFSVERPDGSNFTLKIRSTKLEDSAMYFCASSVNSVVYEQYFGPGTRLTVT.

This clone was counted a few times. This rearrangement joins TRBV29-1 to TRBJ1-3; D is ambiguous. Per the germline V gene, CDR1 is SQVTM and CDR2 is ANQGSEA. V lost 0 bases and J lost 8, with 8 bases in between. The CDR3 is 12 residues long. CDR3 protein: CSVEDSKDTIYF. CDR3 bases: TGCAGCGTTGAAGACAGTAAGGACACCATATATTTT.

This sequence joins TRBV18 and TRBJ1-1; D possibly corresponds to TRBD1 (5 bases). V lost 5 bases and J lost 5, with 12 bases in between. The CDR3 sequence is 13 residues long. Germline V gene sequence: CDR1 KGHSH, CDR2 LQKENI. The CDR3 bases are TGTGCCAGCTCAGTCAGGGATGGTACTGAAGCTTTCTTT. It is translated as CASSVRDGTEAFF.

The V and J genes are TRBV6-2 or TRBV6-3 and TRBJ2-7, with TRBD1 matching over 7 bases. The CDR3 has 13 amino acids. V shed 5 bases, J shed 2 bases, and the junction held 3 bases outside the gene matches. From germline, CDR1 is MNHEY and CDR2 SVGEGT. The CDR3 DNA sequence: TGTGCCAGCAGTACAGACAGGGCCTACGAGCAGTACTTC. Its translation is CASSTDRAYEQYF.

V usage is TRBV4-1 and J usage is TRBJ2-5; tentatively, D is TRBD2 (6 bases). The germline gives CDR1 MGHRA, CDR2 YSYEKL. V was trimmed by 4 bases and J by 0 bases, leaving 12 bases between them. This CDR3 has 15 residues. CDR3 in amino acids: CASSLSRGNQETQYF. CDR3 DNA sequence: TGCGCCAGCAGCCTTTCCCGGGGGAACCAAGAGACCCAGTACTTC.

V and J are TRBV3-1 (or the pseudogene TRBV3-2) and TRBJ1-6; no clear D gene. With 1 base removed from V and 10 bases from J, the gap between germline ends came to 8 bases. Germline V gene lookup returns CDR1 LGHDT and CDR2 YNNKEL (reference sequence). This CDR3 has 13 amino acids. The CDR3 region is CASSQVYGSPLHF. The CDR3 coding sequence is TGTGCCAGCAGCCAAGTTTACGGATCACCCCTCCACTTT.

This sequence joins TRBV18 and TRBJ1-1; 9 positions agree with TRBD1. In germline, CDR1 is KGHSH, CDR2 LQKENI. The J segment lost 4 bases and the V segment lost 3 bases, leaving 6 bases of the junction unmatched. The CDR3 is 15 residues long. The CDR3 sequence: CASSPVQDRGTEAFF. CDR3 in DNA: TGTGCCAGCTCACCGGTCCAGGACAGGGGCACTGAAGCTTTCTTT.

This sequence joins TRBV5-1 and TRBJ1-6; no reliable D call. V was cut by 4 bases and J by 0 bases, with 8 bases left in between. CDR3 length: 15 residues. Germline-derived CDR1 and CDR2 are SGHRS and YFSETQ. CDR3 sequence (DNA): TGCGCCAGCAGCCTAGGAAGCTCCTATAATTCACCCCTCCACTTT. It is translated as CASSLGSSYNSPLHF.

CDR3 in DNA: TGTGCCAGTAGTATAGTTTCCGGGAAGAGCCGATCTGGAAACACCATATATTTT. Encoded protein: CASSIVSGKSRSGNTIYF. V gene TRBV19 combines with J gene TRBJ1-3; D remains ambiguous. V dropped 1 base and J dropped 1 base, with 17 bases sitting between them. The CDR3 covers 18 residues. Germline-derived CDR1 and CDR2 are LNHDA and SQIVND (reference sequence).

The chain combines TRBV19 with TRBJ2-5; no definite D call. The length of the CDR3 is 13 residues. V was cut by 4 bases and J by 0 bases, with 6 bases left in between. Per the germline V gene, CDR1 is LNHDA and CDR2 is SQIVND (reference sequence). Written as DNA, the CDR3 is TGTGCCAGTAGTAGAACAGACCAAGAGACCCAGTACTTC. It yields the protein CASSRTDQETQYF. The full variable domain, in which reference TRBV19 and TRBJ2-5 provide the parts outside the CDR3, is DGGITQSPKYLFRKEGQNVTLSCEQNLNHDAMYWYRQDPGQGLRLIYYSQIVNDFQKGDIAEGYSVSREKKESFPLTVTSAQKNPTAFYLCASSRTDQETQYFGPGTRLLVL.

The chain links TRBV6-5 to TRBJ1-1; D is possibly TRBD1 (5 bases). Germline V gene sequence: CDR1 MNHEY, CDR2 SVGAGI. V lost 6 bases and J lost 4, with 15 bases in between. The CDR3 runs 14 residues. The CDR3 DNA is TGTGCCAGCAGCTATCCAGGGTCAGTCACTGAAGCTTTCTTT. This translates into CASSYPGSVTEAFF.

V gene TRBV3-1 (or the pseudogene TRBV3-2) combines with J gene TRBJ2-3; a possible D gene is TRBD2 (8 bases). V lost 4 bases and J lost 2, with 16 bases in between. The CDR3 is made up of 16 amino acids. The V gene's germline CDR1 is LGHDT and CDR2 YNNKEL (reference sequence). CDR3 protein: CASSPLSGTVTDTQYF. CDR3 bases: TGTGCCAGCAGCCCTCTTAGCGGGACAGTCACAGATACGCAGTATTTT.

The J gene is TRBJ2-1, the V gene TRBV6-5, with 7 bases aligning to TRBD2. This CDR3 has 16 residues. Germline CDR1 reads MNHEY; CDR2 reads SVGAGI. V shed 1 base and J 6 bases; nucleotides not matched to a gene: 9. The CDR3 DNA reads as TGTGCCAGCAGTTACTTTGGACTAGGCCGGGGCAATGAGCAGTTCTTC. As protein: CASSYFGLGRGNEQFF.

This clone was seen more than once but under ten times. V gene TRBV4-2 combines with J gene TRBJ1-2; 9 bases line up with TRBD1. The CDR3 runs 15 residues. Germline V CDR1 and CDR2: LGHNA, YNFKEQ. V lost 0 bases to trimming and J lost 4 bases; unmatched junction nucleotides: 3. The CDR3 sequence: CASSQETGGPYGYTF. CDR3 nucleotide sequence: TGTGCCAGCAGCCAAGAGACAGGGGGTCCCTATGGCTACACCTTC.

The chain couples TRBV23-1 to TRBJ1-2; 7 nucleotides agree with TRBD1. TRBV23-1 falls under the ORF class, with uncertain function. V lost 4 bases to trimming and J lost 8 bases; unmatched junction nucleotides: 16. CDR3 length: 16 residues. CDR3 loop: CASSPTQTQGQRGYTF. DNA of the CDR3: TGCGCCAGCAGTCCGACTCAAACACAGGGGCAGCGCGGCTACACCTTC.

The gene calls are TRBV6-2 or TRBV6-3 and TRBJ1-5; 7 nucleotides line up with TRBD1. Losses at the gene ends were 7 bases for V and 6 bases for J; bases not matched to a gene: 12. The CDR3 consists of 15 residues. Germline lookup yields CDR1 MNHEY and CDR2 SVGEGT. CDR3 coding DNA: TGTGCCAGCACCCCGACAGGGTCCGGGTCTCAGCCCCAGCATTTT. Amino acids: CASTPTGSGSQPQHF.